These 29 T cell receptor beta chains originate from one sample sequenced in a study of human T cells and chemical hapten exposure. The time point denotes: patch test 1, 2 weeks after DPC sensitization. Indicated treatment: therapeutic diphenylcyclopropenone sensitization with weekly scalp DPC. TCRdb re-analysed the RACE reads in MiXCR, keeping a single row per CDR3 protein. The profile covers around 50,000 distinct CDR3 sequences, with around 9.3% appearing a single time and roughly 4.1% taken by the ten largest. The material was whole blood, obtained in connection with sensitization to the hapten diphenylcyclopropenone (DPC). The source of these receptors is a woman aged 45 to 65 with alopecia areata. Some clones in this sample may be carry-over from other donors' samples.

This clonotype showed up just once. This may come from a read error, since a much larger clone is one base off. V and J are TRBV27 and TRBJ2-5; D gene unclear. Per the germline V gene, CDR1 is MNHEY and CDR2 is SMNVEV (reference sequence). The CDR3 has 13 amino acids. The CDR3 spells CASSFEVGETRYF. The CDR3, as DNA: TGTGCCAGCAGTTTTGAAGTCGGAGAGACCCGGTACTTC.

This clonotype has ten or more counts. This chain links TRBV30 with TRBJ1-1; TRBD1 might be the D (5 bases). Trimming removed 1 base at V and 2 bases at J, with 8 bases between. Per germline, CDR1 GTSNPN and CDR2 SVGIG (reference sequence). The CDR3 is 13 amino acids. CDR3 in DNA: TGTGCCTGGAGTGAGGGGTACAACACTGAAGCTTTCTTT. Translation: CAWSEGYNTEAFF.

This clonotype was recorded a few times. The chain links TRBV9 to TRBJ1-1; tentatively, D is TRBD1 (6 bases). CDR1 SGDLS and CDR2 YYNGEE come from the germline V gene. V was clipped by 0 bases and J by 4 bases, with 10 bases between them. CDR3 size: 14 residues. CDR3 nucleotides: TGTGCCAGCAGCGTAGAGGTAGGGGGCACTGAAGCTTTCTTT. Translated: CASSVEVGGTEAFF.

The chain carries TRBV7-2 and TRBJ2-3, with D perhaps being TRBD1 or TRBD2 (6 bases each). Deletions cut 5 bases from V and 13 bases from J, with 16 bases between. Germline V lookup: CDR1 SGHTA, CDR2 FQGNSA. CDR3 length equals 12 residues. The CDR3 DNA is TGTGCCAGCAGCAACGAGGGGGGTACCGAGTATTTT. It translates to CASSNEGGTEYF.

There are many counts of this clonotype. The genes are TRBV3-1 and TRBJ2-7, with 7 bases aligning to TRBD1. This CDR3 is built from 14 residues. Per the germline V gene, CDR1 is LGHDT and CDR2 is YNNKEL (reference sequence). Unmatched junction bases numbered 5, after V lost 3 bases and J lost 3 bases. CDR3 in amino acids: CASSQGQHHYEQYF. The CDR3 nucleotides read TGTGCCAGCAGCCAGGGACAGCATCACTACGAGCAGTACTTC.

Concerning this clonotype itself: An end of the junction differs from the germline gene, which may be a read error. The chain couples TRBV12-3 or TRBV12-4 to TRBJ2-1, with 11 bases identical to TRBD2. This CDR3 spans 16 amino acids. Written as DNA, the CDR3 is TGTGCCAGCCGTTTAGCGGGAGGGAGCTCCTACAATGAGCAGTTCTTC. Translated, it gives CASRLAGGSSYNEQFF.

At least ten counts were recorded for this clonotype. This chain joins TRBV7-2 and TRBJ2-6, with no clear D. The CDR3 runs to 16 residues. Deletions cut 0 bases from V and 1 base from J, with 7 bases between. From germline, CDR1 is SGHTA and CDR2 FQGNSA. The CDR3 here is CASSLAGGSGANVLTF. CDR3 coding DNA: TGTGCCAGCAGCTTAGCTGGCGGATCTGGGGCCAACGTCCTGACTTTC.

At least ten counts were recorded for this clonotype. The rearrangement links TRBV30 to TRBJ2-2; D is ambiguous. Germline loops: CDR1 GTSNPN, CDR2 SVGIG (reference sequence). V shed 1 base and J shed 5 bases, with 2 bases lying between them. The CDR3 consists of 11 residues. The CDR3 nucleotides are TGTGCCTGGAGTGGAACCGGGGAGCTGTTTTTT. Its translation is CAWSGTGELFF.

This clonotype occurred many times. This chain joins TRBV27 and TRBJ2-1; unclear D gene. From germline, CDR1 is MNHEY and CDR2 SMNVEV (reference sequence). The V end was cut by 10 bases, the J end by 0 bases, with 19 bases between. The CDR3 spans 16 residues. The CDR3 bases are TGTGCCACAAATAATGCAATTGGTAGCTCCTACAATGAGCAGTTCTTC. Translation gives CATNNAIGSSYNEQFF.

This clonotype was counted many times. J is TRBJ1-1 and V is TRBV5-1; D ambiguous. The CDR3 covers 15 residues. V dropped 0 bases and J dropped 0 bases, with 9 bases sitting between them. From germline, CDR1 is SGHRS and CDR2 YFSETQ. The DNA of the CDR3 is TGCGCCAGCAGCTTGGATGAGACCTTGAACACTGAAGCTTTCTTT. It codes for CASSLDETLNTEAFF.

Ten or more counts support this clonotype. This chain connects TRBV20-1 to TRBJ2-5, with TRBD2 matching over 9 bases. Looked up from germline, CDR1 is DFQATT and CDR2 is SNEGSKA (reference sequence). V trimming: 8 bases; J trimming: 5 bases; junction bases outside the gene matches: 9. This CDR3 comprises 13 residues. For the CDR3, the DNA is TGCAGTCAAGGGCTAGCGGGATTGGAGACCCAGTACTTC. Protein: CSQGLAGLETQYF.

This clonotype was seen ten or more times. The V and J genes are TRBV4-3 and TRBJ1-3; weak D call: TRBD1 (5 bases). Germline V CDR1 and CDR2: LGHNA, YSLEER. Trimming left V 0 bases short and J 4 bases short, with 16 bases between. The CDR3 contains 17 residues. The CDR3 region is CASSQDWGSKIGNTIYF. The CDR3 DNA follows: TGCGCCAGCAGCCAAGATTGGGGGAGTAAGATCGGAAACACCATATATTTT.

The chain has TRBV7-9 and TRBJ1-1; D gene ambiguous. Germline values: CDR1 SEHNR, CDR2 FQNEAQ (reference sequence). The length of the CDR3 is 14 residues. Trimming cost V 1 base and J 4 bases, with 10 bases left between them. The CDR3 loop is CASSLGRLSTEAFF. CDR3 nucleotide sequence: TGTGCCAGCAGCTTAGGGAGGCTGAGCACTGAAGCTTTCTTT. The whole variable domain, filled in from reference TRBV7-9 and TRBJ1-1, reads DTGVSQNPRHKITKRGQNVTFRCDPISEHNRLYWYRQTLGQGPEFLTYFQNEAQLEKSRLLSDRFSAERPKGSFSTLEIQRTEQGDSAMYLCASSLGRLSTEAFFGQGTRLTVV.

This clonotype was counted at least ten times. V and J are TRBV12-3 or TRBV12-4 and TRBJ1-1; TRBD1 matches at 9 bases. The V and J ends lost 3 bases and 7 bases, in that order; junction bases with no gene match: 15. The CDR3 contains 17 residues. The DNA for the CDR3 is TGTGCCAGCAGTTTCCGGACAGGGGTACGTGGGCTAATTGAAGCTTTCTTT. The encoded protein is CASSFRTGVRGLIEAFF.

The genes are TRBV3-1 and TRBJ2-1, with 9 positions matching TRBD2. After removal of 4 bases from V and 14 bases from J, the junction contained 6 bases not matched to a gene. The CDR3 has 12 amino acids. In germline, CDR1 is LGHDT, CDR2 YNNKEL (reference sequence). The CDR3 nucleotides read TGTGCCAGCAGCCCACCTAGCGGGACTGAGTTCTTC. It translates to CASSPPSGTEFF.

This clonotype turned up a few times. The CDR3 spells CASSLGTPRGYEQYF. The CDR3 region has the DNA TGTGCCAGCAGTTTGGGGACTCCGAGGGGTTACGAGCAGTACTTC. The rearrangement links TRBV28 to TRBJ2-7; D possibly corresponds to TRBD2 (6 bases). CDR1 is MDHEN and CDR2 is SYDVKM in the germline V gene. Trimming stripped 3 bases from V and 4 bases from J, with 16 bases between. The CDR3 length is 15 residues. Full variable domain (remainder filled in from reference TRBV28 and TRBJ2-7): DVKVTQSSRYLVKRTGEKVFLECVQDMDHENMFWYRQDPGLGLRLIYFSYDVKMKEKGDIPEGYSVSREKKERFSLILESASTNQTSMYLCASSLGTPRGYEQYFGPGTRLTVT.

The sample holds many counts of this clonotype. The chain recombines TRBV24-1 with TRBJ2-1; TRBD2 is a possible D gene (5 bases). Germline V CDR1 and CDR2: KGHDR, SFDVKD. This CDR3 is 17 amino acids long. V lost 4 bases and J lost 3, with 18 bases in between. The CDR3, as DNA: TGTGCCACCAGTGACTTCCCATCCGGGGTCCGCTACAATGAGCAGTTCTTC. Its protein product is CATSDFPSGVRYNEQFF.

A few counts support this clonotype. The CDR3 protein is CASSLLFQETQYF. In DNA form, the CDR3 reads TGTGCCAGCAGTTTACTATTCCAAGAGACCCAGTACTTC. The V gene is TRBV28, the J gene TRBJ2-5; D remains unclear. Trimming shortened V by 2 bases and J by 1 base, and 5 bases separated the two germline ends. The CDR3 sequence is 13 residues long. Germline V gene lookup returns CDR1 MDHEN and CDR2 SYDVKM.

There are many counts of this clonotype. The gene calls are TRBV12-3 or TRBV12-4 and TRBJ2-7; no reliable D call. Trimming took 0 bases from V and 2 from J, leaving 8 bases between them. The CDR3 totals 14 residues. CDR3 nucleotides: TGTGCCAGCAGTTTAGCCGGACCGACCTACGAGCAGTACTTC. Protein: CASSLAGPTYEQYF.

This clonotype was counted at least ten times. CDR3 in DNA: TGTGCCAGCAGTCCCAAAAGCACAGGGCGGGGCACTGAAGCTTTCTTT. This codes for CASSPKSTGRGTEAFF. The chain has TRBV7-8 and TRBJ1-1; maybe TRBD1 (6 bases). Per the germline V gene, CDR1 is SGHVS and CDR2 is FQNEAQ. V was shortened by 6 bases and J by 4 bases, with 21 bases between the two germline ends. The CDR3 runs to 16 residues.

This rearrangement joins TRBV7-6 to TRBJ2-3; 13 bases fit TRBD2. Germline assignment: CDR1 SGHVS and CDR2 FNYEAQ. The CDR3 runs to 18 residues. The V gene end was trimmed by 3 bases and the J gene end by 0 bases; junction bases not matched to a gene: 6. DNA for the CDR3: TGTGCCAGCAGCTTGGGGACTAGCGGGACAACTAGCACAGATACGCAGTATTTT. This gives the protein CASSLGTSGTTSTDTQYF.

In its sample, this clonotype was seen a few times. The chain combines TRBV12-3 or TRBV12-4 with TRBJ2-3; D is perhaps TRBD2 (6 bases). There are 15 residues in the CDR3. V dropped 7 bases and J dropped 0 bases, with 14 bases sitting between them. The CDR3 protein is CASISGDWSTDTQYF. In nucleotides, the CDR3 is TGTGCCAGCATCAGTGGGGACTGGAGCACAGATACGCAGTATTTT.

This clonotype has ten or more counts. The chain carries TRBV27 and TRBJ2-1; D not certain. The V end was cut by 0 bases, the J end by 7 bases, with 10 bases between. The V gene's germline CDR1 is MNHEY and CDR2 SMNVEV (reference sequence). The CDR3 totals 14 residues. This CDR3 is CASSLSEVRNEQFF. The CDR3 nucleotides read TGTGCCAGCAGTTTATCAGAGGTTCGGAATGAGCAGTTCTTC.

This clonotype was observed a handful of times. The rearrangement uses TRBV28 and TRBJ2-7; D is unresolved. V shed 6 bases and J shed 3 bases, with 6 bases lying between them. The CDR3 sequence is 11 residues long. The germline gives CDR1 MDHEN, CDR2 SYDVKM. CDR3 nucleotide sequence: TGTGCCAGCAGGAACAGCTACGAGCAGTACTTC. Its translation: CASRNSYEQYF. Supplemented by reference TRBV28 and TRBJ2-7, the full variable domain reads DVKVTQSSRYLVKRTGEKVFLECVQDMDHENMFWYRQDPGLGLRLIYFSYDVKMKEKGDIPEGYSVSREKKERFSLILESASTNQTSMYLCASRNSYEQYFGPGTRLTVT.

In this sample, this clonotype turned up many times. The chain links TRBV12-3 or TRBV12-4 to TRBJ2-1, with 8 bases that match TRBD2. The CDR3 runs to 15 residues. The trim removed 6 bases at V and 9 bases at J, leaving 13 bases unmatched. CDR3 protein: CASRTGTRARGEQFF. The CDR3 nucleotides are TGTGCCAGCAGGACCGGGACTAGGGCCAGGGGTGAGCAGTTCTTC.

This clonotype was observed at least ten times. The chain carries TRBV5-4 and TRBJ2-7; D could derive from TRBD1 or TRBD2 (5 bases each). The CDR3 totals 12 residues. Per the germline V gene, CDR1 is SGHNT and CDR2 is YYREEE (reference sequence). With 2 bases removed from V and 4 bases from J, the gap between germline ends came to 7 bases. The CDR3 loop is CASSFGGYEQYF. The CDR3 coding sequence is TGTGCCAGCAGCTTTGGGGGTTACGAGCAGTACTTC. Drawing the rest from reference TRBV5-4 and TRBJ2-7, the complete variable domain is ETGVTQSPTHLIKTRGQQVTLRCSSQSGHNTVSWYQQALGQGPQFIFQYYREEENGRGNFPPRFSGLQFPNYSSELNVNALELDDSALYLCASSFGGYEQYFGPGTRLTVT.

This clonotype was detected many times. The chain is built from TRBV20-1 and TRBJ1-1; D gene unclear. The CDR3 contains 11 residues. V lost 5 bases, J lost 0 bases, and 4 bases lay in between. Germline V gene sequence: CDR1 DFQATT, CDR2 SNEGSKA (reference sequence). In DNA form, the CDR3 reads TGCAGTGCTGCTTTGAACACTGAAGCTTTCTTT. Translated, it gives CSAALNTEAFF.

There are a few counts of this clonotype. The CDR3 DNA reads TGTGCCAGCAGCGTAGGACTTCGGGGGAACACCGGGGAGCTGTTTTTT. This codes for CASSVGLRGNTGELFF. This chain uses TRBV9 with TRBJ2-2, with D tentatively TRBD2 (5 bases). The V end was cut by 0 bases, the J end by 1 base, with 10 bases between. Germline CDR1 reads SGDLS; CDR2 reads YYNGEE. This CDR3 region has 16 residues.

This clonotype was observed at least ten times. The CDR3 loop is CASSLTQGKFYEQYF. In DNA, the CDR3 is TGTGCCAGCAGCCTAACGCAGGGAAAATTCTACGAGCAGTACTTC. The chain links TRBV11-2 to TRBJ2-7; possible D gene TRBD1, 5 bases. Germline CDR1 SGHAT, CDR2 FQNNGV. V lost 5 bases and J lost 3, with 17 bases in between. This CDR3 comprises 15 residues.